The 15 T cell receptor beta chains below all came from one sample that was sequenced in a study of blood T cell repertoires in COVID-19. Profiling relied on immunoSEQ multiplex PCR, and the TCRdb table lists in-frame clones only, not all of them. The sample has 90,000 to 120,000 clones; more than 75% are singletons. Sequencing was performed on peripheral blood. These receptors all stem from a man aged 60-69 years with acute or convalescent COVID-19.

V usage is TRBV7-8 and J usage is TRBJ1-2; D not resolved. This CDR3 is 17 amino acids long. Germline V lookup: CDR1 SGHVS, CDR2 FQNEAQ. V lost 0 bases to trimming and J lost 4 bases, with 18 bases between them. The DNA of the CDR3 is TGTGCCAGCAGCTTAGCGGAGGGCAGGCCAACCTCCTATGGCTACACCTTC. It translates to CASSLAEGRPTSYGYTF.

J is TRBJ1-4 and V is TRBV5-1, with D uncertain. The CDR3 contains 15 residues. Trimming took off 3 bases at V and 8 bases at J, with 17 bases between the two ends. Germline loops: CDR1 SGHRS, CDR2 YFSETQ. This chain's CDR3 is CASSSAGILPEKLFF. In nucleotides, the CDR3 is TGCGCCAGCAGCTCGGCCGGGATCCTCCCGGAAAAACTGTTTTTT.

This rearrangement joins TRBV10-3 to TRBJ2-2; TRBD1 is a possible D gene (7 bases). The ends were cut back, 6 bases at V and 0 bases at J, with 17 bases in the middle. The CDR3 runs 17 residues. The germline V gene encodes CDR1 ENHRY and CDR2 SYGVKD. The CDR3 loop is CAISPRGTATNTGELFF. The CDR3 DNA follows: TGTGCCATCAGCCCCCGGGGGACAGCTACGAACACCGGGGAGCTGTTTTTT.

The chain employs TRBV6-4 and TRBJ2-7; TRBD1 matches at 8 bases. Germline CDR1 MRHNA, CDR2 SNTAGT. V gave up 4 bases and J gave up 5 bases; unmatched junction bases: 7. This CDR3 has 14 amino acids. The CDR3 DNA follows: TGTGCCAGCAGTGGCATCCAGGGGGCCGACGAGCAGTACTTC. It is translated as CASSGIQGADEQYF.

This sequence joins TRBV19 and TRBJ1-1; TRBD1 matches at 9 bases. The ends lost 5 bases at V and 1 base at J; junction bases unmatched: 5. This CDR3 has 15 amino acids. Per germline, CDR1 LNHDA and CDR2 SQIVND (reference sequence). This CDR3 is CASSPQTGGNTEAFF. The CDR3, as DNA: TGTGCCAGTAGTCCCCAGACAGGGGGGAACACTGAAGCTTTCTTT. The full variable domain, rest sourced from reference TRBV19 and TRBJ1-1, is DGGITQSPKYLFRKEGQNVTLSCEQNLNHDAMYWYRQDPGQGLRLIYYSQIVNDFQKGDIAEGYSVSREKKESFPLTVTSAQKNPTAFYLCASSPQTGGNTEAFFGQGTRLTVV.

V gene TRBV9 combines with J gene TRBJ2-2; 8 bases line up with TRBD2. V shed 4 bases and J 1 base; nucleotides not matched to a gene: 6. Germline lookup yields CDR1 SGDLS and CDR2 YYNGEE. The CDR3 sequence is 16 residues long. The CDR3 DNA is TGTGCCAGCAGCTTTCGGACTAGCCTGAACACCGGGGAGCTGTTTTTT. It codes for CASSFRTSLNTGELFF.

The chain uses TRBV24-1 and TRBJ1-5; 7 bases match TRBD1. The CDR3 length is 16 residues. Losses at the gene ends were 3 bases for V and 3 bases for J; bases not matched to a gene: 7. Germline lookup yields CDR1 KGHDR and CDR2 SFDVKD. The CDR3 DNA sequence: TGTGCCACCAGTGATGGGACAGTCCCTTCCAATCAGCCCCAGCATTTT. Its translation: CATSDGTVPSNQPQHF.

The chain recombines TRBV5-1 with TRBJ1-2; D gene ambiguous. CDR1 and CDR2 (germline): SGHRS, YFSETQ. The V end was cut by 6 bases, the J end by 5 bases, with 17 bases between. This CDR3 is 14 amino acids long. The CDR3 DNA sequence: TGCGCCAGCAACGACCCAGGCATGGAATATGGCTACACCTTC. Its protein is CASNDPGMEYGYTF.

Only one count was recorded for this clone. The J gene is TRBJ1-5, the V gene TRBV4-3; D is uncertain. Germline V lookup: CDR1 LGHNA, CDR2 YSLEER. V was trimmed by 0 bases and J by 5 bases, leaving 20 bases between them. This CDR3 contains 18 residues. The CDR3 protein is CASSQEYAIGYGDQPQHF. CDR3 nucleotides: TGCGCCAGCAGCCAAGAATATGCGATCGGGTACGGGGATCAGCCCCAGCATTTT.

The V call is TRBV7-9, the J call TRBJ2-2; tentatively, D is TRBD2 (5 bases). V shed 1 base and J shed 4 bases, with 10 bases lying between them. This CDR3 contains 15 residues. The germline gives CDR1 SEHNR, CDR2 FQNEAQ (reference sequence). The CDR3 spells CASSLGGVGTGELFF. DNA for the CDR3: TGTGCCAGCAGCTTAGGGGGAGTCGGCACCGGGGAGCTGTTTTTT.

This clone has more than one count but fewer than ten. The CDR3 DNA is TGCGCCAGCAGCCAAGACAGGGCCCAGGGTGAGCAGTTCTTC. Translated: CASSQDRAQGEQFF. The V and J genes are TRBV4-1 and TRBJ2-1, with a possible D match to TRBD1 (5 bases). V was clipped by 0 bases and J by 9 bases, with 12 bases between them. Germline CDR1 MGHRA, CDR2 YSYEKL. CDR3 length equals 14 residues.

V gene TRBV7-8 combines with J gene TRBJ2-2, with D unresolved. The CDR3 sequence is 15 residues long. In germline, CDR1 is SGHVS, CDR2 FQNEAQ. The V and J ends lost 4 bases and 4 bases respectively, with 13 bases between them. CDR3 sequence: CASSSWSRSTGELFF. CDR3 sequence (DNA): TGTGCCAGCAGCTCTTGGAGCCGGAGCACCGGGGAGCTGTTTTTT.

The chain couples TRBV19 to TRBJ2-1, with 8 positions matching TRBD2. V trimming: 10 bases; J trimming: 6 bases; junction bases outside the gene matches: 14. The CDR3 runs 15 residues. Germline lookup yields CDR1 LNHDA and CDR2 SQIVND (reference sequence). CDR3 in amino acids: CATLEWGLDINEQFF. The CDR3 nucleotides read TGTGCCACCCTTGAGTGGGGACTAGATATCAATGAGCAGTTCTTC.

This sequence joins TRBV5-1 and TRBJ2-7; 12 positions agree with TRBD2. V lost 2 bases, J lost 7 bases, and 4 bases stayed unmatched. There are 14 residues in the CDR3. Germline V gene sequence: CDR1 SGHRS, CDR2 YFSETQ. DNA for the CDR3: TGCGCCAGCAGCTTTCGACTAGCGGGAGTAGAGCAGTACTTC. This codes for CASSFRLAGVEQYF.

CDR3 nucleotides: TGTGCCAGCAGTTATGGGCGGGGCACTGAAGCTTTCTTT. It translates to CASSYGRGTEAFF. The chain links TRBV27 to TRBJ1-1, with no clear D. Trimming removed 4 bases at V and 4 bases at J, with 10 bases between. CDR1 and CDR2 from the germline V gene are MNHEY and SMNVEV (reference sequence). CDR3 length equals 13 residues.